The 3 T cell receptor beta chains below all came from one sample that was sequenced in a study of T cell responses to AZD1222 COVID-19 vaccine. The table came from immunoSEQ multiplex PCR; TCRdb's copy has only in-frame clones and leaves some out. The repertoire holds around 200,000 clones, with over 85% as singletons. The specimen comprised peripheral blood, sampled on day 0 of AZD1222 vaccination. The source is an adult in good health.

V and J are TRBV7-8 and TRBJ1-3; no definite D call. The ends were cut back, 5 bases at V and 2 bases at J, with 13 bases in the middle. The CDR3 spans 15 residues. Per germline, CDR1 SGHVS and CDR2 FQNEAQ. CDR3 region: CASSPRLQTGNTIYF. The DNA for the CDR3 is TGTGCCAGCAGCCCCCGACTACAGACTGGAAACACCATATATTTT. Full variable domain (outside the CDR3, taken from reference TRBV7-8 and TRBJ1-3): GAGVSQSPRYKVAKRGQDVALRCDPISGHVSLFWYQQALGQGPEFLTYFQNEAQLDKSGLPSDRFFAERPEGSVSTLKIQRTQQEDSAVYLCASSPRLQTGNTIYFGEGSWLTVV.

The chain is built from TRBV28 and TRBJ1-3; D is perhaps TRBD1 (5 bases). The CDR3 extends over 16 amino acids. V was cut by 1 base and J by 1 base, with 11 bases left in between. Germline V gives CDR1 MDHEN, CDR2 SYDVKM. The CDR3 DNA is TGTGCCAGCAGTTTATACCAGGGAGTATCTGGAAACACCATATATTTT. It translates to CASSLYQGVSGNTIYF. The entire variable domain, with the rest obtained from reference TRBV28 and TRBJ1-3, is as follows: DVKVTQSSRYLVKRTGEKVFLECVQDMDHENMFWYRQDPGLGLRLIYFSYDVKMKEKGDIPEGYSVSREKKERFSLILESASTNQTSMYLCASSLYQGVSGNTIYFGEGSWLTVV.

V usage is TRBV14 and J usage is TRBJ2-7; 8 positions match TRBD2. The CDR3 spans 16 residues. The J segment lost 5 bases and the V segment lost 0 bases, leaving 9 bases of the junction unmatched. The germline CDR1 and CDR2 sequences are SGHDN and FVKESK. The CDR3 loop is CASSQDSWTSIHEQYF. The CDR3 nucleotides read TGTGCCAGCAGCCAAGATTCCTGGACTAGCATCCACGAGCAGTACTTC.